The next 32 T cell receptor beta chains were all read from a single sample in a study of regulatory T cells in long-lasting Graves disease (dated by TCRdb to the early 2020s). Taken with the paper, the label for time point translates to: persistent/refractory GD, antithyroid drugs over 5 years with positive TRAb. For both TCR sequencing and RNA sequencing, RNA was extracted from PBMCs using TRIzol. The method was multiplex PCR. Instrument used: Illumina HiSeq 4000. CDR3 regions were amplified by Arm-PCR with iRepertoire HTBI primers to construct TCR beta libraries. TCRdb reworked the public reads: Q25 trimming with fastp, MiXCR clone assembly, productive beta chains retained. Here each entry gathers all rows of one CDR3 protein and keeps the most common genes and DNA. Recorded for this sample are 400,000 to 500,000 distinct CDR3 sequences; 20% to 25% of them occurred a single time. The ten largest make up 10% to 15% of the sample.

Sequencing used peripheral blood mononuclear cells (PBMCs), obtained when the disease was refractory, from a patient treated with antithyroid drugs. The receptors come from a female donor with Graves disease.

The CDR3 DNA follows: TGTGCCAGCAGCTACCCTACAGGGGCTAATGAAAAACTGTTTTTT. Amino acids: CASSYPTGANEKLFF. J is TRBJ1-4 and V is TRBV7-9, with 7 bases fitting TRBD1. The CDR3 is 15 residues long. The junction had 5 bases not matched to a gene; V was cut back by 4 bases and J by 3 bases. The V gene's germline CDR1 is SEHNR and CDR2 FQNEAQ (reference sequence).

The chain joins TRBV27 to TRBJ2-7; 9 bases fit TRBD2. CDR1 and CDR2 (germline): MNHEY, SMNVEV (reference sequence). The CDR3 totals 14 residues. The V segment lost 6 bases and the J segment 1 base; nucleotides outside the gene matches: 4. The CDR3 bases are TGTGCCAGCAGCAGGGGACTAGCATCCTACGAGCAGTACTTC. Amino acid sequence: CASSRGLASYEQYF.

The rearrangement uses TRBV28 and TRBJ2-3; 7 nucleotides line up with TRBD2. The germline V gene has CDR1 MDHEN and CDR2 SYDVKM. The trim removed 5 bases at V and 2 bases at J, leaving 4 bases unmatched. The CDR3 loop spans 14 amino acids. CDR3 sequence (DNA): TGTGCCAGCAGTGGGGACTATACCACAGATACGCAGTATTTT. It yields the protein CASSGDYTTDTQYF.

V is TRBV20-1 and J is TRBJ2-3; D is ambiguous. There are 12 residues in the CDR3. The germline gives CDR1 DFQATT, CDR2 SNEGSKA (reference sequence). V shed 3 bases and J shed 6 bases, with 10 bases lying between them. CDR3 coding DNA: TGCAGTGCTAGGTACGGCCCCGATACGCAGTATTTT. It translates to CSARYGPDTQYF.

Only a few counts were recorded for this clonotype. The CDR3 DNA sequence: TGTGCCAGCAGCTTAAGGCCAGGAATAGCCAAAAACATTCAGTACTTC. This translates into CASSLRPGIAKNIQYF. The rearrangement joins TRBV7-2 to TRBJ2-4; no clear D. Germline loops: CDR1 SGHTA, CDR2 FQGNSA. Between the trimmed V and J ends, which lost 2 bases and 0 bases, there was a span of 11 bases. This CDR3 comprises 16 residues.

The J gene is TRBJ1-1, the V gene TRBV29-1, with D unresolved. The CDR3 spans 13 residues. Trimming removed 8 bases from V and 5 bases from J, with 18 bases in between. Looked up from germline, CDR1 is SQVTM and CDR2 is ANQGSEA. Here the CDR3 DNA reads TGCAGCATCCTCATAATAAAAGGGACTGAAGCTTTCTTT. Translation gives CSILIIKGTEAFF.

This clonotype showed up many times. This chain joins TRBV11-2 and TRBJ1-3; unclear D gene. This CDR3 is built from 13 residues. Trimming took 7 bases from V and 0 from J, leaving 7 bases between them. Germline-derived CDR1 and CDR2 are SGHAT and FQNNGV. The CDR3 bases are TGTGCCAGCAAGCGGTCCTCTGGAAACACCATATATTTT. Protein: CASKRSSGNTIYF.

A remark on this clonotype: A clone one base away is much larger, so this may be a read error. CDR3: CASSLEENIQYF. CDR3 sequence (DNA): TGTGCCAGCAGCTTAGAAGAAAACATTCAGTACTTC. The chain links TRBV7-9 to TRBJ2-4; D gene ambiguous. Germline CDR1 and CDR2: SEHNR and FQNEAQ (reference sequence). The V end lost 1 base, the J end lost 5 bases, and 3 bases lay between the germline ends. The CDR3 spans 12 residues.

This clonotype came up many times. The chain is built from TRBV10-3 and TRBJ1-5; the D is unclear. From germline, CDR1 is ENHRY and CDR2 SYGVKD. V shed 0 bases and J shed 4 bases, with 4 bases lying between them. This CDR3 has 13 residues. The CDR3 loop reads CAISESENQPQHF. The CDR3 DNA reads as TGTGCCATCAGTGAGTCGGAGAATCAGCCCCAGCATTTT.

This chain joins TRBV18 and TRBJ1-1; D might be TRBD1 (6 bases). The V gene's germline CDR1 is KGHSH and CDR2 LQKENI. Trimming shortened V by 3 bases and J by 1 base, and 12 bases separated the two germline ends. CDR3 length: 15 residues. The CDR3, as DNA: TGTGCCAGCTCACCGTCCTTGACAGGGAACACTGAAGCTTTCTTT. Translated: CASSPSLTGNTEAFF.

CDR3: CSAGRGFGQPQHF. The CDR3 DNA reads TGCAGTGCTGGCAGGGGTTTCGGCCAGCCCCAGCATTTT. The J gene is TRBJ1-5, the V gene TRBV20-1; maybe TRBD1 (6 bases). Trimming left V 5 bases short and J 7 bases short, with 15 bases between. Looked up from germline, CDR1 is DFQATT and CDR2 is SNEGSKA (reference sequence). The CDR3 sequence is 13 residues long.

This clonotype was recorded a few times. This chain connects TRBV4-1 to TRBJ1-5; maybe TRBD1 (6 bases). V lost 2 bases and J 2 bases, leaving 10 bases between the germline ends. This CDR3 is 15 amino acids long. Germline V gives CDR1 MGHRA, CDR2 YSYEKL. In DNA, the CDR3 is TGCGCCAGCAGCCAATGGACAGCGGGCAATCAGCCCCAGCATTTT. As protein: CASSQWTAGNQPQHF.

The rearrangement joins TRBV3-1 to TRBJ1-2; D is ambiguous. The CDR3 runs to 14 residues. The germline CDR1 and CDR2 sequences are LGHDT and YNNKEL (reference sequence). The V end lost 3 bases, the J end lost 3 bases, and 11 bases lay between the germline ends. This CDR3 reads CASSQADGHYGYTF. Here the CDR3 DNA reads TGTGCCAGCAGCCAGGCAGACGGTCACTATGGCTACACCTTC.

At least ten counts were recorded for this clonotype. The chain uses TRBV12-3 or TRBV12-4 and TRBJ2-7; D remains ambiguous. The CDR3 runs 15 residues. The germline V and J ends were trimmed by 2 bases and 0 bases, with 11 bases remaining between them. The CDR3: CASSLIPTLSYEQYF. CDR3 in DNA: TGTGCCAGCAGTTTAATCCCTACTCTCTCCTACGAGCAGTACTTC.

This rearrangement joins TRBV7-9 to TRBJ1-1; tentative D call: TRBD1 (6 bases). The V end lost 3 bases, the J end lost 3 bases, and 14 bases lay between the germline ends. This CDR3 spans 15 amino acids. Germline V CDR1 and CDR2: SEHNR, FQNEAQ (reference sequence). CDR3 DNA sequence: TGTGCCAGCAGCTTCCTACAGGGTCGAGACACTGAAGCTTTCTTT. Amino acids: CASSFLQGRDTEAFF.

This clonotype was recorded many times. This rearrangement joins TRBV6-1 to TRBJ1-1, with 9 bases matching TRBD1. Trimming removed 9 bases from V and 7 bases from J; junction bases left unmatched: 6. CDR1 and CDR2 from the germline V gene are MNHNS and SASEGT. The CDR3 is 12 residues long. The CDR3 coding sequence is TGTGCCAGTGTACAGGGGGCGGGTGAAGCTTTCTTT. Translation: CASVQGAGEAFF.

The V and J genes are TRBV3-1 and TRBJ1-4; no clear D. CDR1 is LGHDT and CDR2 is YNNKEL in the germline V gene (reference sequence). Trimming left V 7 bases short and J 4 bases short, with 7 bases between. The CDR3 covers 12 residues. CDR3 coding DNA: TGTGCCAGCATGTCGTTTAATGAAAAACTGTTTTTT. It translates to CASMSFNEKLFF.

This clonotype was recorded a few times. The J gene is TRBJ2-4, the V gene TRBV18; 10 bases are a match to TRBD1. Germline trimming cut 3 bases from V and 4 bases from J; bases unmatched to any gene: 0. The CDR3 covers 14 residues. CDR1 and CDR2 from the germline V gene are KGHSH and LQKENI. CDR3 sequence (DNA): TGTGCCAGCTCACCGGACAGGGGGAAAAACATTCAGTACTTC. This gives the protein CASSPDRGKNIQYF.

Points on this clonotype: A read error may explain this, as a much larger clone is one base away. V is TRBV6-2 or TRBV6-3 and J is TRBJ1-6; tentatively, D is TRBD1 (5 bases). Germline V gene data show CDR1 as MNHEY and CDR2 as SVGEGT. The length of the CDR3 is 17 residues. Trimming pared 7 bases from V and 9 bases from J, leaving 25 bases between. CDR3 amino acids: CASNPSAGDPGSSPLHF. The CDR3 DNA reads as TGTGCCAGCAACCCCTCGGCTGGGGACCCCGGGAGTTCACCCCTCCACTTT.

This clonotype was seen ten or more times. The chain employs TRBV20-1 and TRBJ2-7; D unresolved. V dropped 0 bases and J dropped 1 base, with 10 bases sitting between them. Germline lookup yields CDR1 DFQATT and CDR2 SNEGSKA (reference sequence). The CDR3 has 14 residues. The CDR3 sequence: CSARDGRRSYEQYF. In DNA form, the CDR3 reads TGCAGTGCTAGAGACGGCAGGCGTTCCTACGAGCAGTACTTC.

This clonotype was seen a handful of times. The chain is built from TRBV10-3 and TRBJ2-7; 16 nucleotides match TRBD2. CDR1 is ENHRY and CDR2 is SYGVKD in the germline V gene. V lost 11 bases to trimming and J lost 6 bases; unmatched junction nucleotides: 10. The CDR3 loop spans 15 amino acids. The CDR3 protein is CAVTGTSGRESEQYF. As DNA, the CDR3 is TGTGCCGTAACCGGGACTAGCGGGAGGGAGAGCGAGCAGTACTTC.

This rearrangement joins TRBV5-4 to TRBJ2-2, with TRBD1 as a possible D gene (6 bases). The CDR3 extends over 12 amino acids. Germline V CDR1 and CDR2: SGHNT, YYREEE (reference sequence). Deletions cut 9 bases from V and 6 bases from J, with 12 bases between. CDR3 in amino acids: CATLGGAGELFF. The CDR3, as DNA: TGTGCCACGCTTGGGGGCGCCGGGGAGCTGTTTTTT.

V and J are TRBV7-2 and TRBJ1-2; 10 bases align to TRBD1. The CDR3 totals 14 residues. The germline V gene encodes CDR1 SGHTA and CDR2 FQGNSA. The trim removed 5 bases at V and 8 bases at J, leaving 8 bases unmatched. CDR3 region: CASSAGTGVGGYTF. In nucleotides, the CDR3 is TGTGCCAGCAGCGCCGGGACAGGGGTTGGCGGCTACACCTTC.

Regarding this clonotype: One base away lies a much larger clone, so this may be a sequencing read error. V gene TRBV11-2 combines with J gene TRBJ2-5; 8 bases are shared with TRBD1. CDR3 length equals 16 residues. Germline assignment: CDR1 SGHAT and CDR2 FQNNGV. CDR3 sequence: CGSSSPDRVTPWTQYF. The CDR3 nucleotides read TGTGGCAGCAGCTCCCCGGACAGGGTGACTCCTTGGACCCAGTACTTC.

The table lists this clonotype with a few counts. The V call is TRBV13, the J call TRBJ2-7; D is unresolved. The CDR3 is 15 amino acids. Germline assignment: CDR1 PRHDT and CDR2 FYEKMQ (reference sequence). The V end lost 0 bases, the J end lost 1 base, and 10 bases lay between the germline ends. The CDR3 spells CASSLGLPYSYEQYF. The CDR3, as DNA: TGTGCCAGCAGCTTAGGACTACCGTATTCCTACGAGCAGTACTTC.

This clonotype was counted at least ten times. The chain links TRBV28 to TRBJ1-5; D remains ambiguous. Germline V gene data show CDR1 as MDHEN and CDR2 as SYDVKM. V lost 6 bases and J lost 5, with 17 bases in between. This CDR3 is 15 amino acids long. The CDR3 DNA follows: TGTGCCAGCAGCTCCCCCCCCTCCCTGGATCAGCCCCAGCATTTT. Protein sequence: CASSSPPSLDQPQHF.

The genes are TRBV3-1 and TRBJ2-7; either TRBD1 or TRBD2 may supply D (6 bases each). This CDR3 has 12 amino acids. CDR1 LGHDT and CDR2 YNNKEL come from the germline V gene (reference sequence). Trimming took off 7 bases at V and 11 bases at J, with 18 bases between the two ends. The CDR3 region has the DNA TGTGCCAGCACCTCAGGGGCAGGGGAGGAGTACTTC. It encodes CASTSGAGEEYF.

This clonotype was seen repeatedly, ten times or more. CDR3 coding DNA: TGCAGTGCATGGACGTTGTCTGAAGCTTTCTTT. This translates into CSAWTLSEAFF. The chain combines TRBV20-1 with TRBJ1-1; D is undetermined. Germline assignment: CDR1 DFQATT and CDR2 SNEGSKA (reference sequence). The CDR3 extends over 11 amino acids. Deletions cut 6 bases from V and 6 bases from J, with 11 bases between.

This clonotype was seen only once. A much larger clone differs from this one at a single base, so this may be a read error. The rearrangement links TRBV7-6 to TRBJ2-6, with TRBD1 as a possible D gene (6 bases). The length of the CDR3 is 18 residues. Germline lookup yields CDR1 SGHVS and CDR2 FNYEAQ. V was shortened by 4 bases and J by 0 bases, with 16 bases between the two germline ends. The CDR3 DNA reads TGTGCCAGCAGCTCAGAGAGGGGGAAAAGCTCTGGGGCCAACGTCCTGACTTTC. This gives the protein CASSSERGKSSGANVLTF.

The rearrangement uses TRBV5-5 and TRBJ2-1, with TRBD1 matching 8 bases. The V gene's germline CDR1 is SGHKS and CDR2 YYEKEE (reference sequence). V gave up 4 bases and J gave up 3 bases; unmatched junction bases: 6. The CDR3 is 15 amino acids. The CDR3 DNA sequence: TGTGCCAGCAGCCACCGGGACAGGAACTACAATGAGCAGTTCTTC. Translating it yields CASSHRDRNYNEQFF.

This clonotype was seen a few times. V is TRBV7-2 and J is TRBJ1-5; D possibly corresponds to TRBD1 (5 bases). The CDR3 loop spans 16 amino acids. Germline lookup yields CDR1 SGHTA and CDR2 FQGNSA. With 5 bases removed from V and 1 base from J, the gap between germline ends came to 15 bases. The CDR3 spells CASSPSRAGSNQPQHF. The CDR3, as DNA: TGTGCCAGCAGCCCATCCCGGGCAGGGAGCAATCAGCCCCAGCATTTT. Combining the CDR3 with reference TRBV7-2 and TRBJ1-5 gives the whole variable domain GAGVSQSPSNKVTEKGKDVELRCDPISGHTALYWYRQSLGQGLEFLIYFQGNSAPDKSGLPSDRFSAERTGGSVSTLTIQRTQQEDSAVYLCASSPSRAGSNQPQHFGDGTRLSIL.

In its sample, this clonotype was seen many times. The gene calls are TRBV28 and TRBJ2-5, with D perhaps TRBD1 (6 bases). In germline, CDR1 is MDHEN, CDR2 SYDVKM. This CDR3 region has 15 residues. The V end lost 3 bases, the J end lost 5 bases, and 16 bases lay between the germline ends. Written as DNA, the CDR3 is TGTGCCAGCAGTTTTGGGATCGGGACAATGGAGACCCAGTACTTC. As protein: CASSFGIGTMETQYF.